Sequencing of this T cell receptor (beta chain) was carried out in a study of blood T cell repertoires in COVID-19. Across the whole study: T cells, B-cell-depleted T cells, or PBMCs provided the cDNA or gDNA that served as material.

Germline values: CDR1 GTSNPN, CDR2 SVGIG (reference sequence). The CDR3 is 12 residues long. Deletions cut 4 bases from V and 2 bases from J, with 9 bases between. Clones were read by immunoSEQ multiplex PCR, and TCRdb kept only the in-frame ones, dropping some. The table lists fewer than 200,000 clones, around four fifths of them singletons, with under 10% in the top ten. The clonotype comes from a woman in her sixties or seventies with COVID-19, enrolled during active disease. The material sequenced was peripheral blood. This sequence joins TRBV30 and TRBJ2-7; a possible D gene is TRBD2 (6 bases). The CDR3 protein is CAWTPGAYEQYF. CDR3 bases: TGTGCCTGGACCCCGGGGGCCTACGAGCAGTACTTC.